Given below is one T cell receptor (beta chain) in context. The junction had 2 bases not matched to a gene; V was cut back by 0 bases and J by 4 bases. CDR3 length: 15 amino acids. Germline CDR1 is SGHRS and CDR2 is YFSETQ. The data are from a study of blood T cell repertoires in COVID-19. Turning to the study itself: There were acute and convalescent COVID-19 samples, and they came from the United States, Italy and Spain. T cells, B-cell-depleted T cells, or PBMCs supplied cDNA or gDNA.

Per the original methods: By means of reference gene primer amplification, nucleated cell counts were estimated. The method was immunoSEQ multiplex PCR; TCRdb's version includes in-frame clones alone and lacks a portion of them. V and J calls and clone size are those listed in that table; D and trimming were worked out from the DNA. In the table there are 200,000 to 250,000 clones, about 80% of which are singletons. Participants classified as exposed had met a COVID-19 case within 2 weeks before study entry. V is TRBV5-1 and J is TRBJ2-1, with 9 bases aligning to TRBD2. The sequence derives from a woman in her fifties or sixties who had been exposed to COVID-19. Sequenced sample: PBMCs or T cells enriched from blood (not recorded which). Here the CDR3 DNA reads TGCGCCAGCAGCTTGGAAGCGGGGGGTTACAATGAGCAGTTCTTC. This codes for CASSLEAGGYNEQFF.